This TCR beta chain stems from a study of CD8+ T cells in alopecia areata. At the level of the study: Treatment with tofacitinib (6 to 18 months) was followed by 6 months off drug.

Comment on this clone: Its antigen is currently unknown.

The length of the CDR3 is 16 residues. Germline CDR1 SQVTM, CDR2 ANQGSEA. With 3 bases removed from V and 0 bases from J, the gap between germline ends came to 16 bases. RNA was extracted and reverse transcribed into cDNA as the sequencing template. Repertoires were generated with immunoSEQ multiplex PCR, while TCRdb's copy carries only in-frame clones and drops some. In the table there are around 200,000 clones, 63% of which are singletons. The study, taken as a whole, reports: Affected lesional scalp, above all in alopecia totalis/universalis, was more clonal than normal scalp.

The TCR comes from a human donor with alopecia areata. The chain is built from TRBV29-1 and TRBJ2-3, with D unclear. Specimen: CD4+ T cells sorted from blood, collected at week 0. The CDR3 region has the DNA TGCAGCGTTGAGAAGGTCCGAGAGCCTAGCACAGATACGCAGTATTTT. Its translation: CSVEKVREPSTDTQYF.